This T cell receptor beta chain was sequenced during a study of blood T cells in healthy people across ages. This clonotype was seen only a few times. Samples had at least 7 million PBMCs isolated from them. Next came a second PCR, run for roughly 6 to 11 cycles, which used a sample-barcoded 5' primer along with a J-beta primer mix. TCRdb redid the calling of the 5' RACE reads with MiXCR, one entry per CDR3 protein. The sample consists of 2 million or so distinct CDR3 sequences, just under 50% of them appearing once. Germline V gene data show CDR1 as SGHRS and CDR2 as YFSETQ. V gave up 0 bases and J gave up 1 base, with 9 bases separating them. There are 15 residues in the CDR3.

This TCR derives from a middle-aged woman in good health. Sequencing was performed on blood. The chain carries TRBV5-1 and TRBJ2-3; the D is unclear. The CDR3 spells CASSLEFRRTDTQYF. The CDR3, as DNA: TGCGCCAGCAGCTTGGAGTTTCGGCGCACAGATACGCAGTATTTT.